The 2 T cell receptor beta chains reported below all come from one sample, sequenced in a study of OX40 agonist ivuxolimab in advanced cancers. The data were produced by immunoSEQ multiplex PCR, yet TCRdb's version contains in-frame clones alone and is incomplete. The profile shows 30,000 to 45,000 clones, approximately 79% of them singletons. Sequences were derived from CD4+ or CD8+ T cells sorted from blood, sampled in a trial of the OX40 agonist ivuxolimab. The receptors were gathered from an adult with an advanced solid tumor such as melanoma, head and neck, liver or kidney cancer.

V usage is TRBV6-1 and J usage is TRBJ1-4; 8 positions match TRBD1. Germline V gene sequence: CDR1 MNHNS, CDR2 SASEGT. V lost 6 bases, J lost 5 bases, and 2 bases stayed unmatched. This CDR3 contains 13 residues. Here the CDR3 DNA reads TGTGCCAGCAGGAGGACAGGGAATGAAAAACTGTTTTTT. Amino acids: CASRRTGNEKLFF.

This chain links TRBV7-8 with TRBJ1-2; TRBD1 matches 11 bases. The CDR3 extends over 18 amino acids. Germline V gives CDR1 SGHVS, CDR2 FQNEAQ. J lost 6 bases, V lost 1 base, and 13 bases had no gene match. The CDR3: CASSLDLRTGGKKDGYTF. CDR3 nucleotide sequence: TGTGCCAGCAGCTTAGATCTCCGGACAGGGGGCAAAAAGGATGGCTACACCTTC.